The entry below describes one TCR beta chain. Its antigen remains undetermined. Base qualities are missing; no much larger clone stands one base away. The immunoSEQ Assay, a bias-controlled multiplex PCR, was used to amplify TCRbeta CDR3 regions from genomic DNA. The published analysis was carried out like this. Nucleated cell counts per sample were estimated from amplification of reference gene primers within the assay. To quantify the absolute abundance of each unique TCRbeta CDR3 rearrangement, sequence reads were collapsed and filtered. Productive Simpson clonality was computed per sample as the square root of Simpson's diversity index over productive rearrangements. The immuneACCESS repertoire file appears here via TCRdb, limited to in-frame rearrangements. These files lack a portion of the clones; in checked studies, under half of the deficit traces to unresolved V genes, and the cause of the others is not known. The V and J calls and the clone size are those of that table, but D and trimming were determined from the DNA. The sample table lists hundreds of thousands of clones, 80% to 90% of them with a count of one. Less than 2% of the sample rests with the top ten.

Unmatched junction bases come to 13, with V trimmed by 5 bases and J by 9 bases. According to the germline V gene, CDR1 reads SGHNT and CDR2 reads YENEEA. The CDR3 goes from the cysteine to the phenylalanine over 15 residues. Just the 45-base CDR3 DNA is kept, in frame starting at base 1. This sample is drawn from a study of blood T cell repertoires in COVID-19 (dated by TCRdb to about 2020). In terms of the full investigation: Collaborator samples came from the United States, Italy and Spain and covered acute and convalescent phases of COVID-19. A de-identified subject ID, COVID-19 status, age in years and sex were almost always included in the sample metadata. The repertoires were released in a freely available public database intended as a resource for research on the immune response to SARS-CoV-2. Where HLA class I and class II types were available, the types were taken from metadata supplied by the sample provider, not from assay-based typing. The prospective study material was composed of cDNA or gDNA derived from T cells, B-cell-depleted T cells, or PBMCs. Samples were obtained from the ongoing ImmuneRACE study (first 160 participants) and from 1,000 to 1,500 subjects provided by 6 global collaborators. The dataset comprised deeply sampled blood TCRbeta repertoires from subjects exposed to, actively infected with, or recovered from COVID-19. Results and caveats for the whole study, not just this receptor: Clinical and demographic metadata were provided uncurated, with the amount varying by source and participant.

Participants in the prospective study were enrolled through a virtual design, were aged about 18 to 89 years, and lived in roughly 25 United States geographic areas. In the prospective study, participants were assigned to cohorts based on the clinical history participants reported in a screening survey and a study questionnaire. Recovered participants in ImmuneRACE Cohort 3 were defined as having two consecutive negative NP/OP PCR tests, clearance from a healthcare professional, or resolution of symptoms. Mobile phlebotomists in the prospective study collected whole blood, serum and a nasopharyngeal or oropharyngeal swab from every participant. Additional blood draws and questionnaires over a roughly two-month period could optionally be provided by prospective study participants. Blood samples from the prospective study were shipped frozen or at room temperature prior to DNA extraction.

The sequence came from a man aged 40-49 years who had recovered from COVID-19. Sequenced: PBMCs or T cells enriched from blood (not recorded which). The V gene is TRBV11-3 and the J gene is TRBJ2-1; TRBD1 matches 7 bases in the middle. The sequence in DNA is TGTGCCAGCAGCGCCCGACAGGGTGATAGAGGTGAGCAGTTCTTC. It translates to CASSARQGDRGEQFF.